Sequencing of this T cell receptor beta chain was carried out in a study of cytotoxic CD8 clonotypes in ibrutinib-treated CLL. Study summary: Researchers reported about 10 relapsed/refractory and about 15 treatment-naive patients, 17 to 18 of them IGHV unmutated. Recorded responses included about 25 partial and 2 complete; following median 68 months, roughly 15 stayed remitted and about 12 progressed.

The V end was cut by 7 bases, the J end by 4 bases, with 23 bases between. CDR1 is SEHNR, CDR2 FQNEAQ, per germline (reference sequence). This CDR3 contains 17 residues. Only in-frame clones appear in the TCRdb table, and some are missing; sequencing was by immunoSEQ multiplex PCR. Of around 200,000 clones in the sample, 65% to 80% were seen once. Findings and caveats of the study: Different sampling times were used for sustained-remission and progressing patients.

Details on this clone: Antigen unknown.

Sequencing used PBMCs, obtained after 12 months of ibrutinib treatment. The sequence derives from a human donor with chronic lymphocytic leukemia. The genes are TRBV7-9 and TRBJ1-3; D ambiguous. CDR3 sequence: CASTPRAGSPGGNTIYF. In DNA form, the CDR3 reads TGTGCCAGCACCCCAAGGGCCGGCTCCCCGGGAGGAAACACCATATATTTT. The full variable domain, with the rest looked up from reference TRBV7-9 and TRBJ1-3, is DTGVSQNPRHKITKRGQNVTFRCDPISEHNRLYWYRQTLGQGPEFLTYFQNEAQLEKSRLLSDRFSAERPKGSFSTLEIQRTEQGDSAMYLCASTPRAGSPGGNTIYFGEGSWLTVV.